Below are 16 T cell receptor beta chains sequenced from a single sample in a study of cytomegalovirus exposure and HLA in healthy donors. Some clones are missing from TCRdb's copy, which holds only in-frame ones; the method was immunoSEQ multiplex PCR. The sample holds 120,000 or so clones, about 89% seen once. The sequencing sample was made of PBMCs. The receptors originated from a woman between 18 and 30 years old in good health and CMV-seronegative.

The chain is built from TRBV7-9 and TRBJ1-2, with D possibly TRBD1 on 6 matching bases. Trimming pared 4 bases from V and 3 bases from J, leaving 15 bases between. Germline V lookup: CDR1 SEHNR, CDR2 FQNEAQ (reference sequence). The CDR3 is 15 residues long. In DNA form, the CDR3 reads TGTGCCAGCAGCTCGGTCCAGGGGAGCTACTATGGCTACACCTTC. Translation gives CASSSVQGSYYGYTF.

The chain combines TRBV18 with TRBJ2-3; weak D call: TRBD2 (5 bases). From germline, CDR1 is KGHSH and CDR2 LQKENI. Trimming stripped 3 bases from V and 0 bases from J, with 16 bases between. The CDR3 consists of 17 residues. CDR3 loop: CASSPPRRSASTDTQYF. The CDR3 coding sequence is TGTGCCAGCTCACCGCCCAGGAGGTCTGCTAGCACAGATACGCAGTATTTT.

This chain connects TRBV7-2 to TRBJ2-7, with D maybe TRBD1 (5 bases). V was trimmed by 2 bases and J by 6 bases, leaving 11 bases between them. Germline CDR1 reads SGHTA; CDR2 reads FQGNSA. The CDR3 has 13 residues. The CDR3 region is CASSLYQGTEQYF. CDR3 coding DNA: TGTGCCAGCAGCTTATATCAGGGCACCGAGCAGTACTTC.

This clone was found once. The chain uses TRBV4-1 and TRBJ2-7; TRBD1 might be the D (5 bases). V was pared by 1 base and J by 6 bases, with 16 bases between. Germline V gives CDR1 MGHRA, CDR2 YSYEKL. This CDR3 spans 15 amino acids. CDR3 DNA: TGCGCCAGCAGCCAAGGATGGCAGGGTGGGCTCGAGCAGTACTTC. This sequence encodes CASSQGWQGGLEQYF.

The rearrangement uses TRBV7-2 and TRBJ2-5; 12 nucleotides align to TRBD2. The germline V gene has CDR1 SGHTA and CDR2 FQGNSA. The CDR3 totals 16 residues. V lost 5 bases, J lost 5 bases, and 9 bases stayed unmatched. This chain's CDR3 is CASSATSGSPKETQYF. Here the CDR3 DNA reads TGTGCCAGCAGCGCGACTAGCGGGAGCCCCAAGGAGACCCAGTACTTC.

The genes are TRBV7-9 and TRBJ1-3; D is unclear. Germline V CDR1 and CDR2: SEHNR, FQNEAQ (reference sequence). Trimming shortened V by 6 bases and J by 8 bases, and 29 bases separated the two germline ends. The CDR3 totals 18 residues. Here the CDR3 DNA reads TGTGCCAGCAGTCCCCGGGCGCCACTGGGAGCGACTCGTGACACCATATATTTT. This codes for CASSPRAPLGATRDTIYF.

This rearrangement joins TRBV19 to TRBJ2-6; D possibly corresponds to TRBD1 (5 bases). Trimming removed 3 bases from V and 4 bases from J, with 10 bases in between. Germline CDR1 is LNHDA and CDR2 is SQIVND (reference sequence). The CDR3 consists of 15 residues. The CDR3, as DNA: TGTGCCAGTAGTATGGCAGGGCCCGGGGCCAACGTCCTGACTTTC. It specifies CASSMAGPGANVLTF.

V and J are TRBV28 and TRBJ2-5, with D perhaps TRBD1 (6 bases). There are 16 residues in the CDR3. Germline-derived CDR1 and CDR2 are MDHEN and SYDVKM. Trimming removed 4 bases from V and 1 base from J, with 16 bases in between. The CDR3 DNA is TGTGCCAGCAGTTCCGCCCGTGGACAGCCCCAAGAGACCCAGTACTTC. Translation: CASSSARGQPQETQYF.

The V call is TRBV11-2, the J call TRBJ2-7; 7 bases agree with TRBD1. Losses at the gene ends were 2 bases for V and 5 bases for J; bases not matched to a gene: 6. Germline lookup yields CDR1 SGHAT and CDR2 FQNNGV. This CDR3 has 14 amino acids. The CDR3 DNA reads TGTGCCAGCAGCTTACTAAAGGGGGCGGACGAGCAGTACTTC. As protein: CASSLLKGADEQYF.

In this sample, this clone turned up a few times. The chain couples TRBV4-1 to TRBJ1-2; TRBD1 matches at 9 bases. The CDR3 runs to 18 residues. Germline assignment: CDR1 MGHRA and CDR2 YSYEKL. The ends lost 1 base at V and 3 bases at J; junction bases unmatched: 12. The CDR3 is CASSQVPGQGRRDYGYTF. Written as DNA, the CDR3 is TGCGCCAGCAGCCAAGTACCGGGACAGGGAAGGAGGGACTATGGCTACACCTTC.

The chain has TRBV6-5 and TRBJ1-2; D is perhaps TRBD1 (5 bases). CDR1 and CDR2 from the germline V gene are MNHEY and SVGAGI. CDR3 length: 14 amino acids. V shed 5 bases and J shed 5 bases, with 15 bases lying between them. The CDR3 sequence is CASSSPGYRYGYTF. CDR3 nucleotide sequence: TGTGCCAGCAGTAGTCCAGGGTATAGGTATGGCTACACCTTC.

The chain employs TRBV6-1 and TRBJ2-6; 7 bases match TRBD1. J lost 2 bases, V lost 6 bases, and 4 bases had no gene match. The germline CDR1 and CDR2 sequences are MNHNS and SASEGT. The CDR3 sequence is 15 residues long. CDR3 sequence (DNA): TGTGCCAGCAGGGACACAGGGGCTGGGGCCAACGTCCTGACTTTC. This encodes CASRDTGAGANVLTF.

This clone occurred once. This chain links TRBV11-2 with TRBJ2-3; D gene unclear. Germline-derived CDR1 and CDR2 are SGHAT and FQNNGV. Trimming left V 1 base short and J 2 bases short, with 13 bases between. The CDR3 contains 16 residues. CDR3 in DNA: TGTGCCAGCAGCTTAGTCTTTGCGGCAAACACAGATACGCAGTATTTT. Its protein is CASSLVFAANTDTQYF.

V is TRBV6-4 and J is TRBJ2-1; 8 nucleotides line up with TRBD2. The V and J ends lost 2 bases and 8 bases, in that order; junction bases with no gene match: 2. Per the germline V gene, CDR1 is MRHNA and CDR2 is SNTAGT. This CDR3 contains 13 residues. CDR3: CASSDGTRDEQFF. The CDR3 nucleotides are TGTGCCAGCAGTGACGGGACTAGGGATGAGCAGTTCTTC.

V usage is TRBV15 and J usage is TRBJ2-1; D perhaps matches TRBD1 (5 bases). Germline-derived CDR1 and CDR2 are LNHNV and YYDKDF (reference sequence). V lost 6 bases and J lost 4, with 10 bases in between. The CDR3 is 13 amino acids. This CDR3 is CATRENRYNEQFF. The CDR3 DNA is TGTGCCACCAGGGAAAACAGGTACAATGAGCAGTTCTTC.

The chain uses TRBV6-6 and TRBJ2-3; TRBD2 matches at 12 bases. CDR1 and CDR2 (germline): MNHNY, SVGAGI (reference sequence). The V and J ends lost 7 bases and 6 bases, in that order; junction bases with no gene match: 8. The CDR3 covers 15 residues. The CDR3 nucleotides read TGTGCCAGCACCCCTAGCGGGAGGGCCGGGGATACGCAGTATTTT. Translation: CASTPSGRAGDTQYF.